This TCR beta chain originates from a study of human T cells and chemical hapten exposure. On the study more broadly: The sensitizer, 2% DPC, was used on around 2 cm by around 2 cm of upper inner arm skin. Study-level results: There was no change with DPC sensitization in TCRs above 1 in 1000 frequency.

The sample's time point: patch test 3, about 24 weeks after DPC sensitization. Treatment described: therapeutic diphenylcyclopropenone sensitization with weekly scalp DPC. The CDR3 runs to 14 residues. Trimming left V 1 base short and J 8 bases short, with 11 bases between. Looked up from germline, CDR1 is SEHNR and CDR2 is FQNEAQ (reference sequence). In regard to this clonotype: Its antigen is currently unknown.

Using its own MiXCR run on the RACE reads, TCRdb lists one record per CDR3 protein. The table has under 200,000 distinct CDR3 sequences, roughly 26% seen once. This material consisted of whole blood, taken in connection with sensitization to the hapten diphenylcyclopropenone (DPC). This sequence originates from a woman aged 18-29 years with alopecia areata. Some clones in this sample may be carry-over from other donors' samples. The V call is TRBV7-9, the J call TRBJ1-4, with D hard to call. CDR3 amino acids: CASSLDLRREKLFF. The CDR3 DNA sequence: TGTGCCAGCAGCTTAGACCTTAGGCGAGAAAAACTGTTTTTT.